These T cell receptor beta chains were read from a single sample in a study of OX40 agonist ivuxolimab in advanced cancers. The repertoire was sequenced with immunoSEQ multiplex PCR; TCRdb's copy has only in-frame clones and lacks some. The sample shows about 22,000 clones, 75% to 90% of them seen only once. This specimen was CD4+ or CD8+ T cells sorted from blood, taken in a trial of the OX40 agonist ivuxolimab. The receptors stem from an adult with an advanced solid tumor such as melanoma, head and neck, liver or kidney cancer. Each CDR3 is given with its conserved first and last residue. D genes are given only for firm matches. Clone size is not always given. Where it is, it says once, few, many or a class for expanded clones.

j_gene: TRBJ2-2
d_gene: NA
abundance: NA
v_gene: TRBV2
CDR3nt: TGTGCCAGCACTGAAGGGATGACAAACACCGGGGAGCTGTTTTTT
CDR3aa: CASTEGMTNTGELFF

j_gene: TRBJ1-2
d_gene: TRBD1
abundance: NA
v_gene: TRBV4-1
CDR3nt: TGCGCCAGCAGCCATCTTGGACAGGGGGGACACTATGGCTACACCTTC
CDR3aa: CASSHLGQGGHYGYTF

j_gene: TRBJ2-3
d_gene: NA
abundance: medium-sized
v_gene: TRBV2
CDR3nt: TGTGCCACCAACGTCGATCCCGGAGGCACAGATACGCAGTATTTT
CDR3aa: CATNVDPGGTDTQYF

j_gene: TRBJ2-6
d_gene: NA
abundance: NA
v_gene: TRBV4-3
CDR3nt: TGCGCCAGCAGCCCTGACAGCTCTGGGGCCAACGTCCTGACTTTC
CDR3aa: CASSPDSSGANVLTF

j_gene: TRBJ2-7
d_gene: NA
abundance: NA
v_gene: TRBV9
CDR3nt: TGTGCCAGCAGCGTAGACTACAAGGGATCCTACGAGCAGTACTTC
CDR3aa: CASSVDYKGSYEQYF

j_gene: TRBJ2-1
d_gene: TRBD1
abundance: NA
v_gene: TRBV4-1
CDR3nt: TGCGCCAGCAGCCTTGGACAGGGCTCCTACAATGAGCAGTTCTTC
CDR3aa: CASSLGQGSYNEQFF

j_gene: TRBJ2-1
d_gene: TRBD2
abundance: NA
v_gene: TRBV7-3
CDR3nt: TGTGCCAGCAGCTCTTCCCTAGCGGCCAACAATGAGCAGTTCTTC
CDR3aa: CASSSSLAANNEQFF

j_gene: TRBJ2-1
d_gene: TRBD2
abundance: NA
v_gene: TRBV7-3
CDR3nt: TGTGCCAGCAGCTTATCGGGACTAGCCGGGAATGAGCAGTTCTTC
CDR3aa: CASSLSGLAGNEQFF

j_gene: TRBJ1-1
d_gene: NA
abundance: NA
v_gene: TRBV5-1
CDR3nt: TGCGCCAGCAGCTTGGATTCAGGCATCATGAACACTGAAGCTTTCTTT
CDR3aa: CASSLDSGIMNTEAFF

j_gene: TRBJ2-7
d_gene: NA
abundance: NA
v_gene: TRBV5-1
CDR3nt: TGCGCCAGCAGCTCTTACCGCGACTCCTACGAGCAGTACTTC
CDR3aa: CASSSYRDSYEQYF

j_gene: TRBJ1-2
d_gene: TRBD1
abundance: NA
v_gene: TRBV5-1
CDR3nt: TGCGCCAGCAGCTTGGAGGGACAGGGGGCTGATGGCTACACCTTC
CDR3aa: CASSLEGQGADGYTF

j_gene: TRBJ2-3
d_gene: TRBD2
abundance: once
v_gene: TRBV4-1
CDR3nt: TGCGCCAGCAGGCCAGCGGGGATACGGACAGATACGCAGTATTTT
CDR3aa: CASRPAGIRTDTQYF

j_gene: TRBJ1-1
d_gene: TRBD1
abundance: NA
v_gene: TRBV27
CDR3nt: TGTGCCAGCAGTACAGGGGTTGGAACTGAAGCTTTCTTT
CDR3aa: CASSTGVGTEAFF

j_gene: TRBJ2-1
d_gene: TRBD2
abundance: NA
v_gene: TRBV18
CDR3nt: TGTGCCAGCTCGCGGACTAGCGGGAATATCGATGAGCAGTTCTTC
CDR3aa: CASSRTSGNIDEQFF

j_gene: TRBJ2-1
d_gene: NA
abundance: NA
v_gene: TRBV29-1
CDR3nt: TGCAGCGTTGAAACCTACAATGAGCAGTTCTTC
CDR3aa: CSVETYNEQFF

j_gene: TRBJ2-1
d_gene: TRBD2
abundance: medium-sized
v_gene: TRBV19
CDR3nt: TGTGCCAGTAGCGGGAGGGCCTTCTACAATGAGCAGTTCTTC
CDR3aa: CASSGRAFYNEQFF

j_gene: TRBJ2-2
d_gene: NA
abundance: NA
v_gene: TRBV7-3
CDR3nt: TGTGCCAGCAGCATGCAGAACACCGGGGAGCTGTTTTTT
CDR3aa: CASSMQNTGELFF

j_gene: TRBJ2-2
d_gene: NA
abundance: NA
v_gene: TRBV6-5
CDR3nt: TGTGCCAGCAGTTACTCCGGGGGAGGGGAGCTGTTTTTT
CDR3aa: CASSYSGGGELFF

j_gene: TRBJ2-7
d_gene: TRBD1
abundance: NA
v_gene: TRBV5-1
CDR3nt: TGCGCCAGCAGACAGGGGGCAGGCGAGCAGTACTTC
CDR3aa: CASRQGAGEQYF

j_gene: TRBJ1-5
d_gene: NA
abundance: NA
v_gene: TRBV27
CDR3nt: TGTGCCAGCAGTGAATGGGGGATCAATCAGCCCCAGCATTTT
CDR3aa: CASSEWGINQPQHF

j_gene: TRBJ1-5
d_gene: TRBD1
abundance: NA
v_gene: TRBV4-1
CDR3nt: TGCGCCAGCAGCCAAGGCCCCGGGACAGGGGGTAATCAGCCCCAGCATTTT
CDR3aa: CASSQGPGTGGNQPQHF

j_gene: TRBJ2-5
d_gene: NA
abundance: NA
v_gene: TRBV9
CDR3nt: TGTGCCAGCAGCGTTTACGGGGAAGAGACCCAGTACTTC
CDR3aa: CASSVYGEETQYF